A selection of T cell receptor beta chains follows, all from one sample in a study of T cells after yellow fever vaccination. TCRdb ran MiXCR on the 5' RACE reads and lists one entry per CDR3 protein. The sample consists of 150,000 to 200,000 distinct CDR3 sequences, about 7% of them appearing once. Sequenced here: CD4+ T cells sorted from PBMCs, sampled 4 to 6 days after the first yellow fever vaccination. The receptors stem from a man younger than 35 who received the YFV17D yellow fever vaccine. Each CDR3 is given with its conserved first and last residue. A D gene is named only where the DNA matches it firmly. A row's size may be missing; if present it is once, few, many or a size class.

length,size,J,D,V,CDR3,DNA
13,few,TRBJ2-3,TRBD2,TRBV28,CASRGVETDTQYF,TGTGCCAGCCGGGGGGTGGAAACAGATACGCAGTATTTT
14,NA,TRBJ2-6,NA,TRBV25-1,CASSDPYGANVLTF,TGTGCCAGCAGTGATCCCTATGGGGCCAACGTCCTGACTTTC
14,many,TRBJ2-3,TRBD2,TRBV29-1,CSALAGDRTDTQYF,TGCAGCGCCTTAGCGGGCGATCGCACAGATACGCAGTATTTT
15,NA,TRBJ1-2,NA,TRBV7-2,CASSLGVRRTYGYTF,TGTGCCAGCAGCTTGGGAGTACGCAGAACCTATGGCTACACCTTC
14,few,TRBJ1-5,NA,TRBV7-8,CASSLRGRGQPQHF,TGTGCCAGCAGCTTACGGGGGCGCGGACAGCCCCAGCATTTT
17,few,TRBJ2-5,TRBD2,TRBV4-1,CASSQGTSPGGHETQYF,TGCGCCAGCAGCCAGGGGACTTCGCCGGGGGGGCACGAGACCCAGTACTTC
13,many,TRBJ1-1,NA,TRBV7-2,CASSFGAPTEAFF,TGTGCCAGCAGCTTCGGGGCCCCTACTGAAGCTTTCTTT
13,few,TRBJ1-2,TRBD1,TRBV20-1,CSAPDLTGVGYTF,TGCAGTGCGCCGGACCTGACAGGGGTTGGCTACACCTTC
14,many,TRBJ1-5,NA,TRBV4-3,CASSSEVSNQPQHF,TGCGCCAGCAGCTCGGAGGTTAGCAATCAGCCCCAGCATTTT
13,few,TRBJ1-4,NA,TRBV20-1,CSASLDSNEKLFF,TGCAGTGCTAGCTTGGACAGTAATGAAAAACTGTTTTTT
14,many,TRBJ2-3,TRBD2,TRBV5-1,CASGTGGPVDTQYF,TGCGCCAGCGGGACGGGGGGGCCGGTAGATACGCAGTATTTT
14,NA,TRBJ2-5,TRBD2,TRBV29-1,CSVELAGGSETQYF,TGCAGCGTTGAGCTAGCGGGGGGATCGGAGACCCAGTACTTC
13,many,TRBJ1-1,TRBD1,TRBV5-1,CASSIGTGTEAFF,TGCGCCAGCAGCATAGGGACAGGCACTGAAGCTTTCTTT
12,NA,TRBJ2-3,NA,TRBV7-2,CASSPFTDTQYF,TGTGCCAGCAGCCCATTCACAGATACGCAGTATTTT
14,NA,TRBJ1-1,TRBD1,TRBV3-1,CASSQAPGQGKAFF,TGTGCCAGCAGCCAAGCCCCGGGACAGGGAAAAGCTTTCTTT
16,many,TRBJ2-1,NA,TRBV6-5,CASSYAQGGIADEQFF,TGTGCCAGCAGTTACGCCCAGGGGGGAATTGCGGATGAGCAGTTCTTC